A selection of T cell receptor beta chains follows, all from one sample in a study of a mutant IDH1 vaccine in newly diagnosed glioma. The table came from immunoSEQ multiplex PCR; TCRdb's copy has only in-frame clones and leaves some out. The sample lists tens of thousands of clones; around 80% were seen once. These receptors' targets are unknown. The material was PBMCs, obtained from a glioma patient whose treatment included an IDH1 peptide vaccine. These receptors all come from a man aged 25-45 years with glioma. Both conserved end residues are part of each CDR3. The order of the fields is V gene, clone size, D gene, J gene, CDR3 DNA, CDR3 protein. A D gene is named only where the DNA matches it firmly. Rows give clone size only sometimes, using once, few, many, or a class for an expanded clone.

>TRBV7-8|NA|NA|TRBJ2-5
TGTGCCAGCAGCTCCAGTCCTACAGGGCGAGAGACCCAGTACTTC
CASSSSPTGRETQYF
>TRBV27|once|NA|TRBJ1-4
TGTGCCAGCAGTTTAATTGGTGGCGCGGGGTCGACTAATGAAAAACTGTTTTTT
CASSLIGGAGSTNEKLFF
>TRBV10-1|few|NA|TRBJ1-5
TGCGCCAGCAGTGAGTCGATGGTTTCGACCCAGCATTTT
CASSESMVSTQHF
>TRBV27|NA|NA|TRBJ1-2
TGTGCCAGCAGTATGACAGGTTGGGAGAACTATGGCTACACCTTC
CASSMTGWENYGYTF
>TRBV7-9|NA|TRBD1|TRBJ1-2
TGTGCCAGCAGCCGACAGGGCGGGGACTATGGCTACACCTTC
CASSRQGGDYGYTF
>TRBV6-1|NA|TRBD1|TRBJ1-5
TGTGCCAGCAGTGAATGGGGACAGGGCAATCAGCCCCAGCATTTT
CASSEWGQGNQPQHF
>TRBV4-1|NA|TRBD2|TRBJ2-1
TGCGCCAGCCGACGGCTGGCGGGGGTAAACAATGAGCAGTTCTTC
CASRRLAGVNNEQFF
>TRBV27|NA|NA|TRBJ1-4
TGTGCCAGCAGTCGTCGTGGGAGTGAAAAACTGTTTTTT
CASSRRGSEKLFF
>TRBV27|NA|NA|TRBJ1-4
TGTGCCAGCTCCGGAGGTGGAGCTAATGAAAAACTGTTTTTT
CASSGGGANEKLFF
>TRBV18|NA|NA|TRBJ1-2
TGTGCCAGCTCACCACCAGAACATCCTCGTGGCTACACCTTC
CASSPPEHPRGYTF
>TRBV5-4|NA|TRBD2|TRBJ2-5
TGTGCCAGCAGCTCGTCCGGGAGCGGGGCCCAAGAGACCCAGTACTTC
CASSSSGSGAQETQYF
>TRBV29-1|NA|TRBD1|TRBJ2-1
TGCAGCGTTGAAGATTCGAGGACAGGGTGGTGGGGTGAGCAGTTCTTC
CSVEDSRTGWWGEQFF
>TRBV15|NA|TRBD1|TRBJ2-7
TGTGCCACCAGCAGAGATCATGGGACAGGGCTCGAGCAGTACTTC
CATSRDHGTGLEQYF
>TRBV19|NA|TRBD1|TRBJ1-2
TGTGCCAGTAGTTCGCGTCGGACAGGGGGGGACTATGGCTACACCTTC
CASSSRRTGGDYGYTF
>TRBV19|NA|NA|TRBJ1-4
TGTGCCAGTAGTACGGGGTTCGGAGAAGAAAAACTGTTTTTT
CASSTGFGEEKLFF
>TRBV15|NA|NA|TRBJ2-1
TGTGCCACCAGCCCTAGTCGCGCACTAGGCCATGAGCAGTTCTTC
CATSPSRALGHEQFF
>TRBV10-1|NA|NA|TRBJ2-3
TGCGCCAGCAGTGAGTTTGATGGATCGGATACGCAGTATTTT
CASSEFDGSDTQYF
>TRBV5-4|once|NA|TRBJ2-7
TGTGCCAGCAGCTTGGCGCGGAATACCTACGAGCAGTACTTC
CASSLARNTYEQYF
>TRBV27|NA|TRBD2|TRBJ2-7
TGTGCCAGCAGTTCGGGACTAGCGGGGGGCTACGAGCAGTACTTC
CASSSGLAGGYEQYF
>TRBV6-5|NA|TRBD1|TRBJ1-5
TGTGCCAGCAGAAACCAGGGGGCCGTCGATCAGCCCCAGCATTTT
CASRNQGAVDQPQHF
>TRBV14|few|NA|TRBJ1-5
TGTGCCAGCAGCCAAGATGTCGCCGTATGTTATCAGCCCCAGCATTTT
CASSQDVAVCYQPQHF
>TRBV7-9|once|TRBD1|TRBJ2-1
TGTGCCAGCAGTAGCAGGGGGCCCTTAAGGTCCTACAATGAGCAGTTCTTC
CASSSRGPLRSYNEQFF
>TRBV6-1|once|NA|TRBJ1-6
TGTGCCAGCAGTGAATCAGGGAGGAATTCACCCCTCCACTTT
CASSESGRNSPLHF
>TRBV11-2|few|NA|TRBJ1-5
TGTGCCAGCAGCTTAGAGGTGAATCAGCCCCAGCATTTT
CASSLEVNQPQHF
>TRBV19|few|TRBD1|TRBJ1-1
TGTGCCAGTAGTATCGGAGGGACAGGGGGCACTGAAGCTTTCTTT
CASSIGGTGGTEAFF
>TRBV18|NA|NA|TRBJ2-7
TGTGCCAGCTCACCACCGAGGGGATCCTACGAGCAGTACTTC
CASSPPRGSYEQYF
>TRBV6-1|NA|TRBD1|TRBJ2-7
TGTGCCAGCAGTGTGACAGGGGGCCAGGACGAGCAGTACTTC
CASSVTGGQDEQYF
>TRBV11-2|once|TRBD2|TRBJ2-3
TGTGCCAGCAGCTTCCAGCGGGGGAACACAGATACGCAGTATTTT
CASSFQRGNTDTQYF
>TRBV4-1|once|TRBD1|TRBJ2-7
TGCGCCAGCAGCCTAGACAGGGGAGGCGAGCAGTACTTC
CASSLDRGGEQYF
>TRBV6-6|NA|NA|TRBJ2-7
TGTGCCAGCAGTGACCGGGACCCTAGGGACTACGAGCAGTACTTC
CASSDRDPRDYEQYF
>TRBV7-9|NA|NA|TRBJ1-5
TGTGCCAGCAGCTTATCCAATCAGCCCCAGCATTTT
CASSLSNQPQHF
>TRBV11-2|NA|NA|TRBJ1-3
TGTGCCAGCAGCTTATCTTTGTTGGGGTTCTCTGGAAACACCATATATTTT
CASSLSLLGFSGNTIYF
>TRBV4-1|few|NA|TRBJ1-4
TGCGCCAGCAGTCGAGGGAGGGAACTGTTTTTT
CASSRGRELFF